Sequencing of this T cell receptor beta chain was carried out in a study of blood T cell repertoires in COVID-19. TCRdb's copy holds only in-frame clones and misses some; the assay was immunoSEQ multiplex PCR. The table includes more than 200,000 clones, more than 75% detected once. This clone was counted only a few times. Germline lookup yields CDR1 SGHRS and CDR2 YFSETQ. The V gene lost 2 bases and the J gene lost 1 base, with 21 bases spanning the gap. The CDR3 covers 18 residues. The sequenced sample consisted of peripheral blood. The chain has TRBV5-1 and TRBJ1-2; D is perhaps TRBD1 (6 bases). The sequence came from a man in his fifties with COVID-19, enrolled during active disease. The CDR3 DNA reads TGCGCCAGCAGCTTAGGCAGGGGTTTGAGATTGGATAACTATGGCTACACCTTC. Protein sequence: CASSLGRGLRLDNYGYTF.